This is a list of T cell receptor beta chains from one sample in a study of cytomegalovirus exposure and HLA in healthy donors. TCRdb's table, derived via immunoSEQ multiplex PCR, lists solely in-frame clones and lacks some. Of hundreds of thousands of clones in the sample, around 80% are singletons; the top ten hold 11% to 15%. Sequencing input: PBMCs. These receptors were collected from a woman in her 30s in good health and CMV-seropositive. CDR3s include the opening cysteine and the closing phenylalanine or tryptophan. Each record gives: J gene, V gene, CDR3 protein.

j_gene: TRBJ2-1
v_gene: TRBV7-2
CDR3aa: CASSSPGLSDNEQFF

j_gene: TRBJ1-4
v_gene: TRBV9
CDR3aa: CASSPGTDATNEKLFF

j_gene: TRBJ2-1
v_gene: TRBV13
CDR3aa: CASKRGPTSGYNEQFF

j_gene: TRBJ1-5
v_gene: TRBV5-6
CDR3aa: CASSGQGDQPQHF

j_gene: TRBJ2-2
v_gene: TRBV23-1
CDR3aa: CASSQSPWDRGHGGELFF

j_gene: TRBJ2-7
v_gene: TRBV4-2
CDR3aa: CASSQGLAGSYEQYF

j_gene: TRBJ1-1
v_gene: TRBV6-5
CDR3aa: CASRTGWMNTEAFF

j_gene: TRBJ1-2
v_gene: TRBV5-1
CDR3aa: CASSLSGNYGYTF

j_gene: TRBJ1-3
v_gene: TRBV7-9
CDR3aa: CASSLRQGIDTIYF

j_gene: TRBJ1-1
v_gene: TRBV5-1
CDR3aa: CASSLSAASRRYEAFF

j_gene: TRBJ1-5
v_gene: TRBV30
CDR3aa: CAWSGRESNQPQHF

j_gene: TRBJ2-7
v_gene: TRBV5-1
CDR3aa: CASSLAAGQVYEQYF

j_gene: TRBJ1-5
v_gene: TRBV11-2
CDR3aa: CASSLLPGTGDQPQHF

j_gene: TRBJ1-1
v_gene: TRBV4-2
CDR3aa: CASSLGATEAFF

j_gene: TRBJ2-7
v_gene: TRBV5-6
CDR3aa: CASSPGLPADEQYF

j_gene: TRBJ2-2
v_gene: TRBV27
CDR3aa: CASSFNTGELFF